This entry is about one T cell receptor beta chain. This clonotype was counted between two and nine times. Its binding antigen is unknown. One base away there is no much larger clone; base qualities are not given. The sample originates from a study of patients and donors after allogeneic stem cell transplantation (dated by TCRdb to 2019 to 2021). Receptor libraries were prepared by RT-PCR. The sequencer listed for this sample is NextSeq 550. TCRdb cleaned the public reads at Q25 with fastp, built clones with MiXCR and kept in-frame beta chains. All rows with the same CDR3 protein become a single entry with the most common DNA and genes. This sample has about a million distinct CDR3 sequences in its table, and more than 15% of those were observed once. The ten largest clonotypes hold 5.5% to 6.5% of the sample. The germline V gene encodes CDR1 MNHEY and CDR2 SMNVEV (reference sequence). The CDR3 runs 15 residues from the cysteine to the phenylalanine. Only CDR3 DNA is held: 45 bases, read in frame from base 1. V is clipped by 6 bases and J by 2 bases, and the sequence between their germline boundaries is 16 bases long.

This receptor was taken from a human donor who was either an allogeneic HSCT recipient or a stem cell or donor lymphocyte infusion donor (not recorded which). It is not recorded whose cells these are; they may come from a transplant donor. Rearrangement joined TRBV27 to TRBJ1-2; there is no confident call for the D gene. Sample: blood, either unsorted or a sorted T cell fraction (not recorded which). The CDR3 is CASSPRGRLNYGYTF. The bases are TGTGCCAGCAGCCCCCGAGGCAGACTGAACTATGGCTACACCTTC.